A single sample is the source of the 27 T cell receptor beta chains below, sequenced in a study of blood T cell repertoires in COVID-19 (dated by TCRdb to the early 2020s). Libraries came from the immunoSEQ multiplex PCR assay. Here the immuneACCESS table is served through TCRdb, limited to in-frame sequences with V and J called. Missing clones are a known gap in these copies; in checked studies unresolved V genes cover under half, and the rest lacks a known reason. The sample table contains 240,000 or so clones; only one count was recorded for around 90% of them. Roughly 0.8% of the sample lies in the top ten. Sequenced input: peripheral blood. Receptors originate from a woman in her 30s with acute or convalescent COVID-19.

The chain couples TRBV19 to TRBJ2-3, with no clear D. CDR3 length equals 14 residues. Deletions cut 1 base from V and 0 bases from J, with 5 bases between. Germline V lookup: CDR1 LNHDA, CDR2 SQIVND (reference sequence). This chain's CDR3 is CASSIGVSTDTQYF. DNA for the CDR3: TGTGCCAGTAGTATAGGCGTCAGCACAGATACGCAGTATTTT.

The chain carries TRBV4-3 and TRBJ1-1; TRBD1 is a possible D gene (6 bases). The CDR3 runs to 15 residues. In germline, CDR1 is LGHNA, CDR2 YSLEER. Between the trimmed V and J ends, which lost 0 bases and 2 bases, there was a span of 10 bases. This chain's CDR3 is CASSQDSGVNTEAFF. Here the CDR3 DNA reads TGCGCCAGCAGCCAAGATTCAGGGGTTAACACTGAAGCTTTCTTT.

The gene calls are TRBV19 and TRBJ1-5; D unclear. V was trimmed by 5 bases and J by 0 bases, leaving 11 bases between them. The CDR3 length is 15 residues. The V gene's germline CDR1 is LNHDA and CDR2 SQIVND (reference sequence). The DNA of the CDR3 is TGTGCCAGTAGTTTGTCAGAATATAGCAATCAGCCCCAGCATTTT. Its protein product is CASSLSEYSNQPQHF.

This clone came up a few times. The V and J genes are TRBV10-2 and TRBJ2-2; TRBD2 might be the D (5 bases). The CDR3 contains 17 residues. V lost 0 bases and J lost 0, with 11 bases in between. CDR1 is WSHSY and CDR2 is SAAADI in the germline V gene. CDR3 bases: TGCGCCAGCAGTGAGTCGTCGGGGAACGCGAACACCGGGGAGCTGTTTTTT. Its protein is CASSESSGNANTGELFF.

The rearrangement links TRBV5-1 to TRBJ2-7; tentatively, D is TRBD1 (6 bases). Trimming took off 4 bases at V and 3 bases at J, with 20 bases between the two ends. CDR1 is SGHRS, CDR2 YFSETQ, per germline. This CDR3 has 16 amino acids. The CDR3 sequence: CASSQTVRPGDYEQYF. CDR3 DNA sequence: TGCGCCAGCAGCCAAACCGTGAGACCAGGGGACTACGAGCAGTACTTC.

The V call is TRBV4-3, the J call TRBJ2-1; no firm D call. The CDR3 loop spans 9 amino acids. V was shortened by 4 bases and J by 10 bases, with 2 bases between the two germline ends. Germline CDR1 LGHNA, CDR2 YSLEER. The CDR3 nucleotides read TGCGCCAGCAGCCCAGAGCAGTTCTTC. Residues: CASSPEQFF.

CDR3 coding DNA: TGTGCCACCAGTGGTTATGCTAGCGGGACCAATGAGCAGTTCTTC. Its translation: CATSGYASGTNEQFF. The chain links TRBV24-1 to TRBJ2-1, with 9 bases that match TRBD2. Germline V lookup: CDR1 KGHDR, CDR2 SFDVKD. The length of the CDR3 is 15 residues. J was trimmed by 6 bases and V by 5 bases; bases with no gene match: 7.

V is TRBV19 and J is TRBJ1-3; TRBD1 is a possible D gene (5 bases). This CDR3 is built from 15 residues. Germline V gene data show CDR1 as LNHDA and CDR2 as SQIVND (reference sequence). The germline V and J ends were trimmed by 3 bases and 0 bases, with 9 bases remaining between them. The CDR3, as DNA: TGTGCCAGTAGTATTGAGACAGTCTCTGGAAACACCATATATTTT. It is translated as CASSIETVSGNTIYF.

V and J are TRBV3-1 (or the pseudogene TRBV3-2) and TRBJ1-4; TRBD1 matches at 9 bases. The V segment lost 5 bases and the J segment 4 bases; nucleotides outside the gene matches: 2. The CDR3 loop spans 14 amino acids. Germline lookup yields CDR1 LGHDT and CDR2 YNNKEL (reference sequence). CDR3 coding DNA: TGTGCCAGCAGCGGGGGACAGGGTAATGAAAAACTGTTTTTT. Amino acid sequence: CASSGGQGNEKLFF.

This sequence joins TRBV2 and TRBJ2-1; 13 nucleotides align to TRBD2. The junction had 6 bases not matched to a gene; V was cut back by 7 bases and J by 6 bases. Germline loops: CDR1 SNHLY, CDR2 FYNNEI. This CDR3 is built from 15 residues. In nucleotides, the CDR3 is TGTGCCAGCAATCGACTAGCGGGAGGTCTCAATGAGCAGTTCTTC. It translates to CASNRLAGGLNEQFF. Supplemented by reference TRBV2 and TRBJ2-1, the full variable domain reads EPEVTQTPSHQVTQMGQEVILRCVPISNHLYFYWYRQILGQKVEFLVSFYNNEISEKSEIFDDQFSVERPDGSNFTLKIRSTKLEDSAMYFCASNRLAGGLNEQFFGPGTRLTVL.

J is TRBJ2-7 and V is TRBV5-6; the D is unclear. This CDR3 comprises 12 residues. V lost 2 bases and J 1 base, leaving 4 bases between the germline ends. CDR1 and CDR2 from the germline V gene are SGHDT and YYEEEE. The CDR3 coding sequence is TGTGCCAGCAGCTTCGAGTCCTACGAGCAGTACTTC. Residues: CASSFESYEQYF.

The CDR3 DNA sequence: TGCGCCAGCAGACAGGACGGAGCTCAAGAGACCCAGTACTTC. Residues: CASRQDGAQETQYF. The rearrangement uses TRBV5-1 and TRBJ2-5, with D maybe TRBD1 (5 bases). Germline V lookup: CDR1 SGHRS, CDR2 YFSETQ. Trimming took 5 bases from V and 2 from J, leaving 13 bases between them. The length of the CDR3 is 14 residues.

The DNA of the CDR3 is TGTGCCACCAGCAGAGCAGGGCGGGAGAACACTGAAGCTTTCTTT. It encodes CATSRAGRENTEAFF. The chain combines TRBV15 with TRBJ1-1; tentative D call: TRBD1 (5 bases). CDR3 size: 15 residues. Germline V gene lookup returns CDR1 LNHNV and CDR2 YYDKDF (reference sequence). V shed 1 base and J shed 1 base, with 10 bases lying between them.

The chain uses TRBV27 and TRBJ1-2; TRBD1 aligns across 8 bases. V shed 5 bases, J shed 4 bases, and the junction held 6 bases outside the gene matches. The CDR3 totals 14 residues. From germline, CDR1 is MNHEY and CDR2 SMNVEV (reference sequence). Written as DNA, the CDR3 is TGTGCCAGCAGTCGCGCCGGGACAGGCTATGGCTACACCTTC. Its translation: CASSRAGTGYGYTF.

V and J are TRBV6-1 and TRBJ2-1; 11 bases line up with TRBD2. CDR1 and CDR2 from the germline V gene are MNHNS and SASEGT. The CDR3 length is 17 residues. The trim removed 2 bases at V and 5 bases at J, leaving 8 bases unmatched. The CDR3 here is CASSETLAGGPDNEQFF. CDR3 nucleotide sequence: TGTGCCAGCAGTGAAACCTTAGCGGGAGGGCCGGACAATGAGCAGTTCTTC.

The V and J genes are TRBV10-3 and TRBJ2-5; unclear D gene. The CDR3 spans 16 residues. The V gene lost 0 bases and the J gene lost 2 bases, with 13 bases spanning the gap. The germline gives CDR1 ENHRY, CDR2 SYGVKD. This CDR3 reads CAISESPRGSQETQYF. The CDR3 region has the DNA TGTGCCATCAGTGAGTCCCCCCGCGGATCTCAAGAGACCCAGTACTTC.

This clone has ten or more counts. V and J are TRBV5-6 and TRBJ2-7; the D gene is possibly TRBD2 (5 bases). Germline V gene lookup returns CDR1 SGHDT and CDR2 YYEEEE. The V end was cut by 3 bases, the J end by 2 bases, with 18 bases between. The CDR3 spans 16 residues. CDR3 nucleotides: TGTGCCAGCAGCTCGCCAACTAAGACGGGAACCTACGAGCAGTACTTC. This sequence encodes CASSSPTKTGTYEQYF.

V is TRBV6-2 or TRBV6-3 and J is TRBJ1-2; 7 bases are shared with TRBD1. The germline gives CDR1 MNHEY, CDR2 SVGEGT. This CDR3 spans 13 amino acids. The V and J ends lost 6 bases and 5 bases, in that order; junction bases with no gene match: 6. In DNA form, the CDR3 reads TGTGCCAGCAGCGAGGGACAGCTTTATGGCTACACCTTC. Encoded protein: CASSEGQLYGYTF.

This chain links TRBV7-2 with TRBJ2-1, with 7 bases matching TRBD2. Germline V gene lookup returns CDR1 SGHTA and CDR2 FQGNSA. Losses at the gene ends were 1 base for V and 10 bases for J; bases not matched to a gene: 4. This CDR3 region has 13 residues. The CDR3 DNA reads as TGTGCCAGCAGCTTAGGGACTAGTCGGGAGCAGTTCTTC. This translates into CASSLGTSREQFF.

This clone was detected a few times. The chain uses TRBV12-3 or TRBV12-4 and TRBJ2-1; maybe TRBD2 (5 bases). The CDR3 length is 13 residues. Trimming took 5 bases from V and 10 from J, leaving 15 bases between them. CDR3 in amino acids: CASSTTSSTEQFF. The DNA for the CDR3 is TGTGCCAGCAGTACTACCTCTAGCACCGAGCAGTTCTTC.

The rearrangement links TRBV11-2 to TRBJ2-7; 9 nucleotides agree with TRBD2. The CDR3 runs 14 residues. Germline lookup yields CDR1 SGHAT and CDR2 FQNNGV. Trimming took 5 bases from V and 3 from J; bases not matched to a gene: 5. The CDR3 DNA reads as TGTGCCAGCAGCGAGACTAGCGGACTCTACGAGCAGTACTTC. It codes for CASSETSGLYEQYF.

Only one count was recorded for this clone. The DNA of the CDR3 is TGTGCCAGCACTCCCGACAGGGATGGCTACACCTTC. It translates to CASTPDRDGYTF. This chain joins TRBV6-5 and TRBJ1-2; 7 nucleotides align to TRBD1. Germline CDR1 and CDR2: MNHEY and SVGAGI. CDR3 size: 12 residues. Trimming took 7 bases from V and 6 from J; bases not matched to a gene: 5.

This clone was counted between two and nine times. This chain joins TRBV10-1 and TRBJ2-4, with D perhaps matching TRBD2 (6 bases). The germline V gene encodes CDR1 WNHNN and CDR2 SYGVQD (reference sequence). The CDR3 length is 12 residues. Trimming shortened V by 4 bases and J by 15 bases, and 16 bases separated the two germline ends. The CDR3 reads CASSGPGLRLYF. The CDR3 nucleotides read TGCGCCAGCAGTGGGCCGGGACTCCGTCTGTACTTC.

The chain has TRBV11-2 and TRBJ1-2; D gene unclear. Germline V gene lookup returns CDR1 SGHAT and CDR2 FQNNGV. The CDR3 loop spans 15 amino acids. V lost 5 bases to trimming and J lost 3 bases, with 16 bases between them. The CDR3 region is CASSRRRGEDYGYTF. Here the CDR3 DNA reads TGTGCCAGCAGCCGCCGGCGGGGAGAGGACTATGGCTACACCTTC.

The chain joins TRBV9 to TRBJ1-1; D not certain. Looked up from germline, CDR1 is SGDLS and CDR2 is YYNGEE. With 0 bases removed from V and 3 bases from J, the gap between germline ends came to 12 bases. This CDR3 region has 15 residues. The CDR3 sequence: CASSVALGSDTEAFF. DNA for the CDR3: TGTGCCAGCAGCGTAGCGCTGGGCTCGGACACTGAAGCTTTCTTT.

V and J are TRBV19 and TRBJ1-1, with 12 bases identical to TRBD1. The CDR3 sequence is 17 residues long. The germline CDR1 and CDR2 sequences are LNHDA and SQIVND (reference sequence). V lost 5 bases and J lost 1; bases outside the gene matches: 8. CDR3 loop: CASSYRDRGLANTEAFF. The CDR3 region has the DNA TGTGCCAGTAGTTACCGGGACAGGGGGCTGGCGAACACTGAAGCTTTCTTT.

V gene TRBV9 combines with J gene TRBJ2-2, with unresolved D. Trimming took off 4 bases at V and 0 bases at J, with 10 bases between the two ends. This CDR3 comprises 15 residues. Per the germline V gene, CDR1 is SGDLS and CDR2 is YYNGEE. CDR3 nucleotide sequence: TGTGCCAGCAGCCGGCGGCAGCCGAACACCGGGGAGCTGTTTTTT. Its translation is CASSRRQPNTGELFF. Filled out from reference TRBV9 and TRBJ2-2, the complete variable domain reads DSGVTQTPKHLITATGQRVTLRCSPRSGDLSVYWYQQSLDQGLQFLIQYYNGEERAKGNILERFSAQQFPDLHSELNLSSLELGDSALYFCASSRRQPNTGELFFGEGSRLTVL.